What follows are 10 T cell receptor beta chains derived from one specimen sequenced in a study of blood T cell repertoires in COVID-19. Here immunoSEQ multiplex PCR was the method, and the copy in TCRdb shows in-frame clones only, minus some. The sample lists about 73,000 clones; roughly 83% were seen once. What was sequenced was peripheral blood. The receptors stem from a woman aged 60-70 years with acute or convalescent COVID-19.

V is TRBV29-1 and J is TRBJ1-2; D might be TRBD1 (5 bases). The CDR3 has 13 residues. Germline V gene data show CDR1 as SQVTM and CDR2 as ANQGSEA. Trimming took 6 bases from V and 4 from J, leaving 15 bases between them. The CDR3 reads CSVERGGLYGYTF. The CDR3 DNA follows: TGCAGCGTCGAACGTGGGGGACTCTATGGCTACACCTTC.

This clone was observed a handful of times. This chain joins TRBV2 and TRBJ1-4, with TRBD1 identical over 7 bases. CDR1 and CDR2 from the germline V gene are SNHLY and FYNNEI. Trimming took 5 bases from V and 8 from J; bases not matched to a gene: 8. This CDR3 spans 14 amino acids. The CDR3 sequence is CASSIGGLGEKLFF. The CDR3 region has the DNA TGTGCCAGCAGTATAGGGGGCTTAGGGGAAAAACTGTTTTTT.

V and J are TRBV7-9 and TRBJ1-2; 9 positions agree with TRBD1. Germline values: CDR1 SEHNR, CDR2 FQNEAQ (reference sequence). V gave up 5 bases and J gave up 2 bases; unmatched junction bases: 12. This CDR3 contains 17 residues. The DNA of the CDR3 is TGTGCCAGCAGCCCCGGGACAGGGCTTGGAATCAACTATGGCTACACCTTC. This encodes CASSPGTGLGINYGYTF.

This chain connects TRBV7-9 to TRBJ2-7; D unresolved. Germline lookup yields CDR1 SEHNR and CDR2 FQNEAQ (reference sequence). The CDR3 spans 14 residues. Deletions cut 5 bases from V and 2 bases from J, with 13 bases between. This chain's CDR3 is CASSPVGTAYEQYF. Written as DNA, the CDR3 is TGTGCCAGCAGCCCGGTGGGCACAGCCTACGAGCAGTACTTC. Supplemented by reference TRBV7-9 and TRBJ2-7, the full variable domain reads DTGVSQNPRHKITKRGQNVTFRCDPISEHNRLYWYRQTLGQGPEFLTYFQNEAQLEKSRLLSDRFSAERPKGSFSTLEIQRTEQGDSAMYLCASSPVGTAYEQYFGPGTRLTVT.

The rearrangement uses TRBV7-2 and TRBJ1-2, with D possibly TRBD1 on 6 matching bases. This CDR3 is 14 amino acids long. Germline assignment: CDR1 SGHTA and CDR2 FQGNSA. The germline V and J ends were trimmed by 5 bases and 4 bases, with 14 bases remaining between them. CDR3 in amino acids: CASSHQQGPYGYTF. The CDR3 DNA sequence: TGTGCCAGCAGCCATCAACAGGGCCCCTATGGCTACACCTTC.

The chain uses TRBV6-2 or TRBV6-3 and TRBJ2-7, with D perhaps TRBD1 (6 bases). This CDR3 region has 16 residues. Germline V gene sequence: CDR1 MNHEY, CDR2 SVGEGT. V lost 0 bases and J 1 base, leaving 13 bases between the germline ends. This CDR3 reads CASSYSRGQGSYEQYF. The CDR3 DNA reads TGTGCCAGCAGTTACTCGAGAGGGCAGGGGTCCTACGAGCAGTACTTC.

CDR3 DNA sequence: TGTGCCAGCAGTTATACAGGGCGGGGGGCCAACGTCCTGACTTTC. The encoded protein is CASSYTGRGANVLTF. The chain has TRBV28 and TRBJ2-6, with D possibly matching TRBD1 (6 bases). This CDR3 contains 15 residues. V lost 4 bases to trimming and J lost 4 bases, with 11 bases between them. Germline CDR1 MDHEN, CDR2 SYDVKM.

This sequence joins TRBV9 and TRBJ1-2, with TRBD1 matching over 12 bases. This CDR3 spans 15 amino acids. The V gene end was trimmed by 4 bases and the J gene end by 7 bases; junction bases not matched to a gene: 8. CDR1 is SGDLS and CDR2 is YYNGEE in the germline V gene. CDR3 DNA sequence: TGTGCCAGCAGCCCGAGGGACAGGGGGCTTGTTGGCTACACCTTC. Translated, it gives CASSPRDRGLVGYTF.

The genes are TRBV11-2 and TRBJ2-1; 11 positions match TRBD2. J gave up 7 bases and V 0 bases, and 11 bases lay outside the gene matches. The CDR3 runs to 18 residues. Germline loops: CDR1 SGHAT, CDR2 FQNNGV. CDR3 nucleotide sequence: TGTGCCAGCAGCTTAGACGGGGTAGCGGGGGGGCTGAGTAATGAGCAGTTCTTC. This gives the protein CASSLDGVAGGLSNEQFF.

The rearrangement uses TRBV10-3 and TRBJ1-1, with 7 bases identical to TRBD1. The CDR3 contains 16 residues. Germline assignment: CDR1 ENHRY and CDR2 SYGVKD. V lost 4 bases to trimming and J lost 4 bases; unmatched junction nucleotides: 12. CDR3 nucleotide sequence: TGTGCCATCAGTGCCGTTTCCCAGGGGGGAAGCACTGAAGCTTTCTTT. Amino acids: CAISAVSQGGSTEAFF.